The 23 T cell receptor beta chains given below trace back to one sample, sequenced in a study of somatic mutations in cytotoxic T cells in rheumatoid arthritis. TCRdb keeps only in-frame clones here, not all; method: immunoSEQ multiplex PCR. There are 12,000 to 15,000 clones in the sample; about four fifths occur only once, and approximately 31% lies in the top ten. Sequencing used CD8+ T cells sorted from blood. These receptors came from an adult with rheumatoid arthritis.

This chain uses TRBV2 with TRBJ2-5, with 9 nucleotides matching TRBD2. Germline V lookup: CDR1 SNHLY, CDR2 FYNNEI. Germline trimming cut 7 bases from V and 0 bases from J; bases unmatched to any gene: 12. There are 17 residues in the CDR3. The DNA of the CDR3 is TGTGCCAGCACCGACATCTTGACTAGCGGCTACCAAGAGACCCAGTACTTC. Protein: CASTDILTSGYQETQYF.

This sequence joins TRBV28 and TRBJ2-1, with 7 bases identical to TRBD1. The CDR3 is 15 amino acids. Germline values: CDR1 MDHEN, CDR2 SYDVKM. V trimming: 8 bases; J trimming: 1 base; junction bases outside the gene matches: 8. The CDR3 here is CASATGRGSYNEQFF. DNA for the CDR3: TGTGCCAGCGCGACAGGGAGAGGGTCCTACAATGAGCAGTTCTTC.

V is TRBV7-2 and J is TRBJ2-2, with TRBD1 as a possible D gene (7 bases). Germline assignment: CDR1 SGHTA and CDR2 FQGNSA. The CDR3 is made up of 14 amino acids. V was trimmed by 8 bases and J by 2 bases, leaving 12 bases between them. The CDR3 coding sequence is TGTGCCAGCCAGGGGGGACATAACACCGGGGAGCTGTTTTTT. Translated: CASQGGHNTGELFF.

V is TRBV4-2 and J is TRBJ1-2, with a tentative D call TRBD1 (6 bases). From germline, CDR1 is LGHNA and CDR2 YNFKEQ. V was clipped by 2 bases and J by 0 bases, with 13 bases between them. The CDR3 is 16 amino acids. CDR3 DNA sequence: TGTGCCAGCAGCCAAAATACAGGGTTATCTAACTATGGCTACACCTTC. This translates into CASSQNTGLSNYGYTF.

The gene calls are TRBV7-9 and TRBJ1-1; TRBD1 agrees at 7 bases. J was trimmed by 5 bases and V by 7 bases; bases with no gene match: 4. The CDR3 extends over 12 amino acids. Germline-derived CDR1 and CDR2 are SEHNR and FQNEAQ (reference sequence). The CDR3 loop reads CASISGGTEAFF. CDR3 coding DNA: TGTGCCAGCATTTCAGGGGGTACTGAAGCTTTCTTT.

The rearrangement uses TRBV5-6 and TRBJ1-2; D remains unclear. Germline CDR1 reads SGHDT; CDR2 reads YYEEEE. V gave up 0 bases and J gave up 1 base, with 13 bases separating them. The CDR3 is made up of 16 amino acids. The CDR3: CASSLGSGVYNYGYTF. The CDR3 coding sequence is TGTGCCAGCAGCTTGGGTTCAGGTGTCTATAACTATGGCTACACCTTC.

The J gene is TRBJ2-7, the V gene TRBV5-6; possible D gene TRBD1, 6 bases. The germline gives CDR1 SGHDT, CDR2 YYEEEE. Trimming shortened V by 0 bases and J by 5 bases, and 6 bases separated the two germline ends. This CDR3 region has 12 residues. The CDR3 reads CASSLAGDEQYF. In DNA, the CDR3 is TGTGCCAGCAGCTTGGCAGGGGACGAGCAGTACTTC.

This clone appeared a single time. V gene TRBV19 combines with J gene TRBJ2-7; TRBD2 aligns across 7 bases. V lost 1 base and J lost 3; bases outside the gene matches: 0. The CDR3 loop spans 13 amino acids. CDR1 is LNHDA, CDR2 SQIVND, per germline (reference sequence). For the CDR3, the DNA is TGTGCCAGTAGTATAGGGGGGGGCTACGAGCAGTACTTC. This gives the protein CASSIGGGYEQYF. The full variable domain, rest sourced from reference TRBV19 and TRBJ2-7, is DGGITQSPKYLFRKEGQNVTLSCEQNLNHDAMYWYRQDPGQGLRLIYYSQIVNDFQKGDIAEGYSVSREKKESFPLTVTSAQKNPTAFYLCASSIGGGYEQYFGPGTRLTVT.

The chain carries TRBV7-6 and TRBJ2-7; TRBD2 is a possible D gene (8 bases). The CDR3 spans 15 residues. CDR1 SGHVS and CDR2 FNYEAQ come from the germline V gene. Trimming removed 3 bases from V and 6 bases from J, with 18 bases in between. The CDR3 reads CASSFGTAGDLEQYF. The CDR3, as DNA: TGTGCCAGCAGCTTCGGGACAGCGGGAGATCTCGAGCAGTACTTC.

In nucleotides, the CDR3 is TGTGCCAGCAGCTTAGCGCCCAGGGAAACCCGGGAGCTGTTTTTT. Protein: CASSLAPRETRELFF. The chain employs TRBV7-7 and TRBJ2-2; possible D gene TRBD1, 5 bases. Trimming took off 0 bases at V and 9 bases at J, with 14 bases between the two ends. This CDR3 region has 15 residues. Germline lookup yields CDR1 SSHAT and CDR2 FNYEAQ (reference sequence).

The DNA for the CDR3 is TGTGCCAGCAACCCGACAGGGCCAACCGGGGAGCTGTTTTTT. The encoded protein is CASNPTGPTGELFF. V and J are TRBV27 and TRBJ2-2; 7 bases map to TRBD1. The CDR3 totals 14 residues. Germline CDR1 is MNHEY and CDR2 is SMNVEV (reference sequence). V lost 7 bases and J lost 5; bases outside the gene matches: 7.

The chain has TRBV4-1 and TRBJ1-1; no definite D call. The CDR3 is 15 amino acids. Germline V gene sequence: CDR1 MGHRA, CDR2 YSYEKL. The V gene lost 3 bases and the J gene lost 3 bases, with 14 bases spanning the gap. The chain's CDR3 is CASSQSFPGDTEAFF. The CDR3, as DNA: TGCGCCAGCAGCCAGTCGTTCCCGGGAGACACTGAAGCTTTCTTT.

This clone was seen a few times. V and J are TRBV19 and TRBJ1-1; D is unclear. Germline CDR1 LNHDA, CDR2 SQIVND (reference sequence). V lost 7 bases and J 5 bases, leaving 17 bases between the germline ends. The CDR3 runs 14 residues. The CDR3 DNA is TGTGCCAGTACCCTGCGGGATGTTAGAACTGAAGCTTTCTTT. This codes for CASTLRDVRTEAFF.

This chain connects TRBV6-6 to TRBJ2-5; D remains unclear. V was shortened by 2 bases and J by 10 bases, with 8 bases between the two germline ends. The CDR3 consists of 11 residues. CDR1 and CDR2 (germline): MNHNY, SVGAGI (reference sequence). DNA of the CDR3: TGTGCCAGCAGTTACGGCCCGGGCCAGTACTTC. This sequence encodes CASSYGPGQYF.

This chain connects TRBV19 to TRBJ2-2, with D perhaps TRBD2 (6 bases). The CDR3 spans 15 residues. V was pared by 1 base and J by 4 bases, with 10 bases between. Looked up from germline, CDR1 is LNHDA and CDR2 is SQIVND (reference sequence). The CDR3 sequence: CASSIGGVATGELFF. The CDR3 bases are TGTGCCAGTAGTATAGGCGGGGTTGCCACCGGGGAGCTGTTTTTT.

The chain employs TRBV28 and TRBJ2-7; TRBD2 might be the D (5 bases). Trimming removed 7 bases at V and 4 bases at J, with 20 bases between. CDR1 and CDR2 from the germline V gene are MDHEN and SYDVKM. The length of the CDR3 is 15 residues. Written as DNA, the CDR3 is TGTGCCAGCACCCCGGCGGGCCTAGGATTTTACGAGCAGTACTTC. This codes for CASTPAGLGFYEQYF.

V gene TRBV9 combines with J gene TRBJ2-1; D is undetermined. This CDR3 spans 12 amino acids. Trimming removed 3 bases from V and 5 bases from J, with 6 bases in between. Germline assignment: CDR1 SGDLS and CDR2 YYNGEE. This chain's CDR3 is CASSAINNEQFF. The CDR3 bases are TGTGCCAGCAGCGCAATTAACAATGAGCAGTTCTTC.

The chain links TRBV7-6 to TRBJ2-7, with a weak D call TRBD2 (6 bases). Germline V gene sequence: CDR1 SGHVS, CDR2 FNYEAQ. The CDR3 length is 16 residues. Deletions cut 1 base from V and 5 bases from J, with 18 bases between. The CDR3 reads CASSLGTGAPGDEQYF. CDR3 nucleotide sequence: TGTGCCAGCAGCTTAGGGACCGGGGCTCCGGGGGACGAGCAGTACTTC.

The chain recombines TRBV27 with TRBJ1-6; a possible D gene is TRBD1 (6 bases). The CDR3 has 15 residues. V was pared by 5 bases and J by 7 bases, with 15 bases between. Germline CDR1 reads MNHEY; CDR2 reads SMNVEV (reference sequence). The CDR3 DNA reads as TGTGCCAGCAGTCCCTCGACAGGCCCCAATTCACCCCTCCACTTT. Protein: CASSPSTGPNSPLHF.

This chain uses TRBV7-9 with TRBJ2-1; TRBD2 matches 8 bases. The CDR3 has 15 amino acids. Germline V gene lookup returns CDR1 SEHNR and CDR2 FQNEAQ (reference sequence). J gave up 4 bases and V 5 bases, and 7 bases lay outside the gene matches. CDR3 DNA: TGTGCCAGCAGCCTTGGTAGCGGGAATTACAATGAGCAGTTCTTC. Amino acid sequence: CASSLGSGNYNEQFF.

The rearrangement joins TRBV16 to TRBJ2-6; 9 bases agree with TRBD2. The V gene end was trimmed by 2 bases and the J gene end by 0 bases; junction bases not matched to a gene: 8. The CDR3 length is 19 residues. CDR1 and CDR2 (germline): KGHSY, FQNENV. The CDR3 spells CASSQRGAGGLSGANVLTF. The CDR3 nucleotides read TGTGCCAGCAGCCAAAGGGGAGCGGGGGGCCTCTCTGGGGCCAACGTCCTGACTTTC.

The rearrangement uses TRBV9 and TRBJ2-3; 16 nucleotides agree with TRBD2. The CDR3 contains 19 residues. Trimming took 3 bases from V and 6 from J; bases not matched to a gene: 13. Germline V CDR1 and CDR2: SGDLS, YYNGEE. The CDR3 sequence: CASSATGTSGRANRDTQYF. As DNA, the CDR3 is TGTGCCAGCAGCGCAACCGGGACTAGCGGGAGGGCCAATCGTGATACGCAGTATTTT.

This clone occurred once. The chain joins TRBV20-1 to TRBJ2-3; no definite D call. V lost 5 bases to trimming and J lost 7 bases, with 10 bases between them. Germline-derived CDR1 and CDR2 are DFQATT and SNEGSKA (reference sequence). The CDR3 has 11 amino acids. CDR3 sequence reads: CSADDRHTQYF. Written as DNA, the CDR3 is TGCAGTGCTGATGATCGTCATACGCAGTATTTT.